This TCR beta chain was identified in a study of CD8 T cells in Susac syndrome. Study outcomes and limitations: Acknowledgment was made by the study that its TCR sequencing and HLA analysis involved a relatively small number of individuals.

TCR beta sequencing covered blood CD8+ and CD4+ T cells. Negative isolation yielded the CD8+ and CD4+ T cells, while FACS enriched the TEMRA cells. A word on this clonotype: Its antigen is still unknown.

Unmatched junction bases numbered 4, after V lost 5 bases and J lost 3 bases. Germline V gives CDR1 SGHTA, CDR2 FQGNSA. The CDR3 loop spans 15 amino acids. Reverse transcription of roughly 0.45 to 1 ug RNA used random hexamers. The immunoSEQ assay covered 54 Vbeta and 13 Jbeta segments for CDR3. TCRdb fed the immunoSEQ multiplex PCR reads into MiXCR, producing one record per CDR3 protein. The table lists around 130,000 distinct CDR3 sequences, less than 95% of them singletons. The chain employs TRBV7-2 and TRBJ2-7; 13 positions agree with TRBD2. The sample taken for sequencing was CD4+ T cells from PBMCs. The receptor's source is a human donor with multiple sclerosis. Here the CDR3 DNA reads TGTGCCAGCAGCCGTACTAGCGGGGGGGACTACGAGCAGTACTTC. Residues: CASSRTSGGDYEQYF.